This T cell receptor beta chain was sequenced during a study of blood T cell repertoires in COVID-19 (dated by TCRdb to the early 2020s). With respect to the entire study: Samples covering the acute and convalescent phases of COVID-19 were provided by collaborators in the United States, Italy and Spain. The repertoires were made available in a free public database intended to serve as a resource for research on the immune response to SARS-CoV-2. Where HLA class I and class II types were available, the types were taken from metadata supplied by the sample provider, not from assay-based typing. Deeply sampled blood TCRbeta repertoires from subjects exposed to, actively infected with, or recovered from COVID-19 were included in the dataset. The prospective study material was composed of cDNA or gDNA derived from T cells, B-cell-depleted T cells, or PBMCs. Samples were obtained from the ongoing ImmuneRACE study (first 160 participants) and from 1,000 to 1,500 subjects provided by 6 global collaborators. Sample metadata almost always included a de-identified subject ID, COVID-19 status, age in years and sex. Summary of the overall study and its limitations: How much clinical and demographic metadata was included differed by source and by participant, and the metadata was provided uncurated.

As encoded in the germline V gene (reference sequence), CDR1 is MNHNY while CDR2 is SVGAGI. V ends up 4 bases short and J 6 bases short, with an unmatched junction base count of 7. Spanning cysteine to phenylalanine, the CDR3 consists of 14 amino acids. Just CDR3 DNA is preserved here, 42 bases in frame from base 1. Collaborating institutions collected whole blood in K2EDTA tubes following their own protocols. For TCRbeta analysis, collaborator samples were shipped as frozen whole blood, as isolated PBMCs, or as DNA extracted from either sample type. As for this clone: Its antigen is still unknown. No base qualities exist here, and no much larger clone lies one base off it.

TCRbeta CDR3 regions were amplified from genomic DNA by means of the immunoSEQ Assay, a bias-controlled multiplex PCR. As for the authors' bioinformatics: Nucleated cell counts per sample were estimated from amplification of reference gene primers within the assay. Sequence reads were collapsed and filtered to measure the absolute abundance of every unique TCRbeta CDR3 rearrangement. Productive Simpson clonality was computed per sample as the square root of Simpson's diversity index over productive rearrangements. TCRdb re-hosts the immuneACCESS table, in-frame sequences only. Its copies lack some clones; in the studies checked, an unresolved V gene accounts for under half of them, and the cause for the rest is not known. That table supplies the V and J calls and clone size; D and trimming were determined from the DNA. Across this sample there are about 130,000 clones, with about 76% seen only once. The top ten constitute around 18% of the sample.

The TCR was taken from a man of 80 years or more with acute or convalescent COVID-19. Sample: peripheral blood. The V gene is TRBV6-6 and the J gene is TRBJ1-2, with 8 bases in between that match TRBD1. The DNA sequence is given as TGTGCCAGCAGTTGGACAGGGAAATATAATGGCTACACCTTC. Translated, this gives CASSWTGKYNGYTF.